This section outlines one T cell receptor beta chain sequence together with its context. This clone's antigen is unknown. No base quality information exists; no much larger clone differs at one position. In the paper's terms, the time point label means: about 28 days (+/-7) after the second vaccine dose. AZD1222 recipients with second doses at about 4 weeks or about 12 weeks were pooled, because spike-specific TCR depth and breadth did not differ between schedules. The vaccinee samples were drawn from two UK trials, COV001 and COV002, one of which was a single-blind randomized controlled phase 2/3 trial testing AZD1222 (ChAdOx1 nCoV-19) in healthy adults. Trial participant PBMC samples were collected at day 0 and day 28 after the second dose for TCRbeta chain sequencing. The entry originates in a study of T cell responses to AZD1222 COVID-19 vaccine (dated by TCRdb to about 2021). Study-wide context: TCR sequencing covered 233 trial participants: about 210 given two doses of AZD1222 and 26 given two doses of MenACWY control vaccine. Trial participants were enrolled by age into subgroups of 18-55, 56-69 and 70-plus years, and roughly 160, 29 and 62 TCR-sequenced participants, respectively, were included in these subgroups.

Broad study findings and their caveats: The 56-69-year group was small, and its depth increase did not reach significance, likely because of low power. Nearly half of unique spike-specific TCRs reportedly recognized epitopes outside regions mutated in the B.1.351 and B.1.1.7 variants. Because no samples from the day 14 peak response were available, repertoires could be characterized only after the peak T cell response. Only a handful of AZD1222 recipients were SARS-CoV-2 seropositive at baseline, limiting conclusions about previously exposed vaccinees. The whole spike protein was spanned by vaccine-associated CD4 TCRs, and dominant responses were seen in regions 160-218 and 743-854. After two AZD1222 doses, both the breadth and the depth of spike-specific TCRs were significantly higher than at day 0 and than in MenACWY recipients. Participants were mostly white British and included more females than males, and it was suggested by the authors that clonal diversity may have been underestimated.

The CDR3 spans 17 residues, from the cysteine through the phenylalanine. Only the CDR3 part of the read is kept: 51 bases, read in frame from the first base. Sequences MNHEY (CDR1) and SMNVEV (CDR2) are obtained from the germline V gene (reference sequence). V gives up 11 bases and J gives up 5 bases, and the segment between their germline ends measures 27 bases. The CDR3 regions of human TCRbeta chains were subjected to immunosequencing. As for the original processing: Repertoire TCRs were matched against a reference library of SARS-CoV-2-specific TCRs generated with the MIRA antigen-specificity platform. Breadth was defined as the fraction of unique TCRs that were SARS-CoV-2-associated, and depth was defined as the fraction of total T cells that were SARS-CoV-2-associated. Using the MIRA data, every spike-specific TCR was mapped to the spike region that the TCR reacted to and assigned to either a CD4 or a CD8 class. Log10-transformed breadth and depth values were compared by one-way ANOVA with Sidak's multiple comparisons tests. TCRdb limited this immuneACCESS table to in-frame rearrangements with V and J called. A share of clones is missing; checked studies link under half to unresolved V genes, and the rest is unexplained. The V and J calls and clone size are taken from that table; D and trimming were inferred from the DNA. This sample comprises over 85,000 clones, 89% of them detected only once. The ten largest account for about 5.4% of the sample.

The V and J genes are TRBV27 and TRBJ2-2; possibly the D gene is TRBD2, per 5 matching bases. The source was peripheral blood, collected 28 days after the second AZD1222 dose. The sequence was obtained from an adult who received the AZD1222 COVID-19 vaccine. At the DNA level, the sequence is TGTGCCTCGCGTCGGGCTATCCCAGCGGTTTATACCGGGGAGCTGTTTTTT. Its product reads: CASRRAIPAVYTGELFF.